The 32 T cell receptor beta chains given below trace back to one sample, sequenced in a study of CD8 T cells in ankylosing spondylitis. TCRdb independently ran MiXCR on the 5' RACE reads; one entry per CDR3 protein. The table lists 200,000 to 300,000 distinct CDR3 sequences, 8% to 9.5% of them singletons. Input material: blood, either unsorted or a sorted T cell fraction (not recorded which). These TCRs come from a male donor with ankylosing spondylitis or in good health (not recorded which).

This clonotype was observed at least ten times. This chain connects TRBV23-1 to TRBJ2-4; D not certain. TRBV23-1 carries the ORF label, with uncertain function. The CDR3 is made up of 13 amino acids. Trimming took off 11 bases at V and 0 bases at J, with 11 bases between the two ends. The CDR3, as DNA: TGCGCCCGGCCCACGGAAGCCAAAAACATTCAGTACTTC. Translated: CARPTEAKNIQYF.

There are many counts of this clonotype. The V call is TRBV10-3, the J call TRBJ1-2, with unresolved D. The CDR3 length is 12 residues. V shed 3 bases and J shed 8 bases, with 10 bases lying between them. Germline assignment: CDR1 ENHRY and CDR2 SYGVKD. The CDR3 loop reads CAISEREKGYTF. The DNA for the CDR3 is TGTGCCATCAGTGAACGCGAAAAAGGCTACACCTTC.

This clonotype was seen a handful of times. This chain uses TRBV20-1 with TRBJ1-1; D might be TRBD1 (6 bases). V was clipped by 1 base and J by 0 bases, with 9 bases between them. Germline V lookup: CDR1 DFQATT, CDR2 SNEGSKA (reference sequence). This CDR3 spans 14 amino acids. The CDR3: CSARVQGLNTEAFF. The CDR3 DNA reads TGCAGTGCTAGAGTACAGGGATTGAACACTGAAGCTTTCTTT.

This clonotype has a count of ten or more. V and J are TRBV20-1 and TRBJ1-2; possibly TRBD1 for D (6 bases). Trimming took 3 bases from V and 5 from J, leaving 19 bases between them. Germline V CDR1 and CDR2: DFQATT, SNEGSKA (reference sequence). This CDR3 spans 15 amino acids. The DNA for the CDR3 is TGCAGTGCTAGCCGGGGGGGGGCCCCAACGTATGGCTACACCTTC. It yields the protein CSASRGGAPTYGYTF.

This clonotype was seen repeatedly, ten times or more. The rearrangement links TRBV5-1 to TRBJ2-1; TRBD2 agrees at 15 bases. Per the germline V gene, CDR1 is SGHRS and CDR2 is YFSETQ. J lost 8 bases, V lost 6 bases, and 18 bases had no gene match. The CDR3 contains 19 residues. The CDR3 protein is CASTPGRTSGRAVSDEQFF. CDR3 coding DNA: TGCGCCAGCACCCCGGGGAGGACTAGCGGGAGGGCCGTTTCAGATGAGCAGTTCTTC.

There are many counts of this clonotype. The chain combines TRBV29-1 with TRBJ1-2, with 7 bases identical to TRBD1. This CDR3 spans 13 amino acids. Germline lookup yields CDR1 SQVTM and CDR2 ANQGSEA. V gave up 7 bases and J gave up 1 base; unmatched junction bases: 6. This CDR3 is CSGRTGDNYGYTF. The CDR3 nucleotides are TGCAGCGGGAGGACAGGTGATAACTATGGCTACACCTTC.

V usage is TRBV29-1 and J usage is TRBJ2-6; no clear D. Looked up from germline, CDR1 is SQVTM and CDR2 is ANQGSEA. The CDR3 has 13 residues. V lost 7 bases to trimming and J lost 0 bases, with 7 bases between them. The CDR3 region is CSASSSGANVLTF. The CDR3 DNA reads as TGCAGCGCAAGTAGCTCTGGGGCCAACGTCCTGACTTTC.

This clonotype was observed at least ten times. V is TRBV5-1 and J is TRBJ2-5, with D unresolved. The CDR3 length is 11 residues. Trimming cost V 4 bases and J 2 bases, with 3 bases left between them. Per the germline V gene, CDR1 is SGHRS and CDR2 is YFSETQ. The CDR3 loop is CASSEQETQYF. DNA of the CDR3: TGCGCCAGCAGCGAACAAGAGACCCAGTACTTC.

This clonotype was seen at least ten times. CDR3 nucleotide sequence: TGTGCCAGCAGTCGTCCGACAGGGTCAGGCTACACCTTC. This gives the protein CASSRPTGSGYTF. This sequence joins TRBV6-1 and TRBJ1-2, with TRBD1 matching 7 bases. Trimming removed 5 bases from V and 8 bases from J; junction bases left unmatched: 8. The CDR3 covers 13 residues. CDR1 is MNHNS and CDR2 is SASEGT in the germline V gene.

This clonotype was counted at least ten times. This chain uses TRBV29-1 with TRBJ2-1, with D uncertain. The CDR3 contains 12 residues. Germline V lookup: CDR1 SQVTM, CDR2 ANQGSEA. V lost 3 bases and J 6 bases, leaving 9 bases between the germline ends. The CDR3 nucleotides read TGCAGCGTTGACCTTTTTCGCAATGAGCAGTTCTTC. Translated: CSVDLFRNEQFF.

This clonotype was seen at least ten times. This chain joins TRBV10-2 and TRBJ1-2; D call uncertain. Germline assignment: CDR1 WSHSY and CDR2 SAAADI. This CDR3 has 14 residues. V lost 0 bases and J 5 bases, leaving 10 bases between the germline ends. The CDR3 is CASSESAEGYGYTF. The CDR3 nucleotides are TGCGCCAGCAGTGAGTCGGCTGAAGGGTATGGCTACACCTTC.

This clonotype has ten or more counts. The chain has TRBV30 and TRBJ1-1; D is undetermined. The CDR3 runs 14 residues. Looked up from germline, CDR1 is GTSNPN and CDR2 is SVGIG (reference sequence). V lost 5 bases, J lost 5 bases, and 18 bases lay in between. CDR3 residues: CAWSLGVGRTEAFF. DNA for the CDR3: TGTGCCTGGTCCCTCGGGGTGGGAAGGACTGAAGCTTTCTTT.

This clonotype was detected ten times or more. This chain links TRBV4-2 with TRBJ2-3; 8 bases fit TRBD2. V was clipped by 4 bases and J by 0 bases; unmatched bases: 6. CDR3 size: 16 residues. The germline V gene has CDR1 LGHNA and CDR2 YNFKEQ. In DNA, the CDR3 is TGTGCCAGCAGCCCCCTTAGCGGGGCTAGCACAGATACGCAGTATTTT. It translates to CASSPLSGASTDTQYF.

The V gene is TRBV20-1, the J gene TRBJ2-1; 10 bases are shared with TRBD2. Losses at the gene ends were 0 bases for V and 14 bases for J; bases not matched to a gene: 10. The CDR3 has 14 amino acids. The V gene's germline CDR1 is DFQATT and CDR2 SNEGSKA (reference sequence). The CDR3 DNA follows: TGCAGTGCTAGAGATCGAACTAGCGGGGTGATGGAGTTCTTC. Its translation is CSARDRTSGVMEFF.

This clonotype was seen a handful of times. The genes are TRBV5-6 and TRBJ1-2; D is possibly TRBD1 (5 bases). V was trimmed by 6 bases and J by 1 base, leaving 13 bases between them. This CDR3 region has 14 residues. Germline V gene lookup returns CDR1 SGHDT and CDR2 YYEEEE. The CDR3 sequence: CASTRSGLNYGYTF. Written as DNA, the CDR3 is TGTGCCAGCACGAGATCGGGGCTTAACTATGGCTACACCTTC. Together with reference TRBV5-6 and TRBJ1-2, the CDR3 gives the full variable domain: DAGVTQSPTHLIKTRGQQVTLRCSPKSGHDTVSWYQQALGQGPQFIFQYYEEEERQRGNFPDRFSGHQFPNYSSELNVNALLLGDSALYLCASTRSGLNYGYTFGSGTRLTVV.

A few counts support this clonotype. The rearrangement links TRBV15 to TRBJ1-1; D gene unclear. Germline loops: CDR1 LNHNV, CDR2 YYDKDF (reference sequence). The germline V and J ends were trimmed by 8 bases and 0 bases, with 13 bases remaining between them. The CDR3 is 14 amino acids. CDR3 region: CATSASSMNTEAFF. The CDR3 DNA follows: TGTGCCACCTCCGCAAGCTCGATGAACACTGAAGCTTTCTTT.

This clonotype was recorded many times. V usage is TRBV6-2 or TRBV6-3 and J usage is TRBJ2-1, with D perhaps TRBD2 (6 bases). This CDR3 has 15 amino acids. Germline V gene lookup returns CDR1 MNHEY and CDR2 SVGEGT. V lost 5 bases and J lost 0, with 11 bases in between. The CDR3 nucleotides are TGTGCCAGCAGTAACTGGCGGGACTCCTACAATGAGCAGTTCTTC. It yields the protein CASSNWRDSYNEQFF.

This clonotype was seen at least ten times. The J gene is TRBJ2-7, the V gene TRBV5-1; 9 nucleotides align to TRBD1. Germline V gene lookup returns CDR1 SGHRS and CDR2 YFSETQ. V shed 3 bases, J shed 8 bases, and the junction held 9 bases outside the gene matches. This CDR3 has 14 residues. This CDR3 reads CASSSGQGLGKQYF. For the CDR3, the DNA is TGCGCCAGCAGCTCTGGACAGGGGCTAGGGAAGCAGTACTTC.

This sequence joins TRBV4-3 and TRBJ2-7; 8 nucleotides agree with TRBD2. The germline gives CDR1 LGHNA, CDR2 YSLEER. J lost 4 bases, V lost 0 bases, and 8 bases had no gene match. This CDR3 comprises 16 residues. The CDR3 DNA sequence: TGCGCCAGCAGCCAAGATTGGCCAGCGGGAGTTTACGAGCAGTACTTC. Protein product: CASSQDWPAGVYEQYF.

This sequence joins TRBV6-5 and TRBJ1-2, with D perhaps TRBD1 (5 bases). The CDR3 loop spans 12 amino acids. CDR1 MNHEY and CDR2 SVGAGI come from the germline V gene. V dropped 6 bases and J dropped 8 bases, with 13 bases sitting between them. CDR3 sequence reads: CASRIQGGGYTF. CDR3 bases: TGTGCCAGCAGAATTCAGGGAGGGGGCTACACCTTC.

There are many counts of this clonotype. The chain joins TRBV20-1 to TRBJ2-3; D is possibly TRBD2 (6 bases). V lost 3 bases and J lost 4, with 17 bases in between. The CDR3 sequence is 15 residues long. Germline assignment: CDR1 DFQATT and CDR2 SNEGSKA (reference sequence). The CDR3 region is CSARTTRPSADTQYF. In DNA, the CDR3 is TGCAGTGCTAGGACGACTAGGCCCTCCGCAGATACGCAGTATTTT.

This clonotype has a count of ten or more. J is TRBJ2-1 and V is TRBV4-1; a weak D match, TRBD2 (6 bases). Trimming pared 4 bases from V and 0 bases from J, leaving 10 bases between. Germline values: CDR1 MGHRA, CDR2 YSYEKL. The CDR3 covers 15 residues. CDR3 loop: CASSRLATSYNEQFF. For the CDR3, the DNA is TGCGCCAGCAGCCGGCTAGCGACCTCCTACAATGAGCAGTTCTTC.

At least ten counts were recorded for this clonotype. The chain is built from TRBV4-3 and TRBJ1-6, with D unresolved. CDR3 length equals 13 residues. Trimming took off 4 bases at V and 8 bases at J, with 9 bases between the two ends. Germline V gene lookup returns CDR1 LGHNA and CDR2 YSLEER. The CDR3 region has the DNA TGCGCCAGCAGCCGAGGACCCTATTCACCCCTCCACTTT. Protein sequence: CASSRGPYSPLHF.

This chain links TRBV10-3 with TRBJ2-1; 7 nucleotides line up with TRBD2. The length of the CDR3 is 15 residues. Germline CDR1 reads ENHRY; CDR2 reads SYGVKD. Trimming at V came to 7 bases and at J to 7 bases, leaving 13 bases not matched to a gene. The chain's CDR3 is CAITGGGDAINEQFF. CDR3 in DNA: TGTGCCATCACCGGTGGGGGGGACGCGATTAATGAGCAGTTCTTC.

This clonotype has more than one count but fewer than ten. This chain connects TRBV20-1 to TRBJ2-7; the D gene is possibly TRBD1 (6 bases). Germline values: CDR1 DFQATT, CDR2 SNEGSKA (reference sequence). V was trimmed by 5 bases and J by 2 bases, leaving 22 bases between them. The CDR3 has 16 amino acids. The CDR3 here is CSAGPGSGQLTYEQYF. CDR3 nucleotide sequence: TGCAGTGCTGGCCCGGGCTCAGGACAGCTTACCTACGAGCAGTACTTC.

This clonotype was observed at least ten times. CDR3 sequence (DNA): TGCAGTGCTAGTGGTCTAGCGGAGCCCCTGGGCACAGATACGCAGTATTTT. Its protein is CSASGLAEPLGTDTQYF. The rearrangement links TRBV20-1 to TRBJ2-3; the match to TRBD2 covers 7 bases. The CDR3 is 17 residues long. Germline CDR1 is DFQATT and CDR2 is SNEGSKA (reference sequence). The V segment lost 3 bases and the J segment 1 base; nucleotides outside the gene matches: 13.

The genes are TRBV18 and TRBJ1-1; no clear D gene. Germline lookup yields CDR1 KGHSH and CDR2 LQKENI. The ends were cut back, 3 bases at V and 8 bases at J, with 16 bases in the middle. The CDR3 contains 14 residues. CDR3 in DNA: TGTGCCAGCTCACCCCCATCAACGGAAATGGAAGCTTTCTTT. Its translation is CASSPPSTEMEAFF.

This clonotype has ten or more counts. The chain employs TRBV20-1 and TRBJ2-7; the match to TRBD1 covers 7 bases. Germline CDR1 is DFQATT and CDR2 is SNEGSKA (reference sequence). The CDR3 contains 13 residues. Unmatched junction bases numbered 7, after V lost 6 bases and J lost 2 bases. CDR3 residues: CSASTGPTYEQYF. The CDR3 DNA is TGCAGTGCCTCGACAGGGCCGACCTACGAGCAGTACTTC.

The sample holds many counts of this clonotype. The chain joins TRBV11-2 to TRBJ2-5; D gene unclear. CDR3 length: 13 amino acids. CDR1 is SGHAT, CDR2 FQNNGV, per germline. Trimming pared 7 bases from V and 2 bases from J, leaving 11 bases between. CDR3 DNA: TGTGCCAGCACCCGATCGAGACAAGAGACCCAGTACTTC. As protein: CASTRSRQETQYF.

This clonotype occurred many times. The rearrangement uses TRBV7-8 and TRBJ2-1; 8 positions match TRBD1. CDR3 length: 17 residues. In germline, CDR1 is SGHVS, CDR2 FQNEAQ. Losses at the gene ends were 5 bases for V and 3 bases for J; bases not matched to a gene: 12. The CDR3 here is CASSRNPDRGDYNEQFF. The CDR3 bases are TGTGCCAGCAGCCGCAATCCAGACAGGGGTGACTACAATGAGCAGTTCTTC.

The rearrangement uses TRBV4-3 and TRBJ2-7; D is perhaps TRBD1 (6 bases). Germline assignment: CDR1 LGHNA and CDR2 YSLEER. This CDR3 contains 13 residues. Trimming shortened V by 4 bases and J by 5 bases, and 12 bases separated the two germline ends. CDR3 nucleotides: TGCGCCAGCAGCCGGACAGAGACCCACGAGCAGTACTTC. Its protein is CASSRTETHEQYF.

This clonotype has a handful of counts. The chain combines TRBV7-2 with TRBJ2-7, with TRBD2 as a possible D gene (5 bases). The CDR3 sequence is 15 residues long. V was clipped by 3 bases and J by 5 bases, with 17 bases between them. Germline V gene data show CDR1 as SGHTA and CDR2 as FQGNSA. CDR3 in amino acids: CASSLRTGENNEQYF. For the CDR3, the DNA is TGTGCCAGCAGCTTGAGGACTGGGGAGAACAACGAGCAGTACTTC.